A selection of T cell receptor beta chains follows, all from one sample in a study of cytomegalovirus exposure and HLA in healthy donors. Data came from immunoSEQ multiplex PCR; TCRdb stores just in-frame clones and leaves some out. Among about 57,000 clones, 93% were seen once, and the ten largest hold 5.8%. Specimen: PBMCs. These receptors were taken from a woman aged 18-29 years in good health and CMV-seronegative. CDR3s include the opening cysteine and the closing phenylalanine or tryptophan. A D gene is named only where the DNA matches it firmly. The listing skips clone size in some rows; elsewhere it reads once, few, many or a size class.

V gene,D gene,J gene,clone size,CDR3 protein,CDR3 DNA
TRBV7-2,.,TRBJ2-3,.,CASSLSDTQYF,TGTGCCAGCAGCCTGTCGGATACGCAGTATTTT
TRBV5-5,.,TRBJ1-2,.,CASSLGKGLLNYGYTF,TGTGCCAGCAGCTTGGGAAAGGGACTCCTTAACTATGGCTACACCTTC
TRBV5-4,.,TRBJ2-5,few,CASSGGLVGGETQYF,TGTGCCAGCAGCGGGGGACTCGTTGGGGGAGAGACCCAGTACTTC
TRBV2,.,TRBJ2-4,.,CASSDRRAGSKNIQYF,TGTGCCAGCAGTGACCGCAGGGCGGGAAGCAAAAACATTCAGTACTTC
TRBV4-2,.,TRBJ1-3,.,CASSQDDSHSGNTIYF,TGTGCCAGCAGCCAAGACGACAGCCACTCTGGAAACACCATATATTTT
TRBV28,.,TRBJ1-2,.,CASSLTGPYGYTF,TGTGCCAGCAGTTTGACAGGTCCCTATGGCTACACCTTC
TRBV7-9,TRBD1,TRBJ1-1,.,CASSLGTATEAFF,TGTGCCAGCAGCCTCGGGACAGCCACTGAAGCTTTCTTT
TRBV6-4,TRBD1,TRBJ2-2,.,CASSGDRDTGELFF,TGTGCCAGCAGTGGAGACAGGGACACCGGGGAGCTGTTTTTT
TRBV6-5,TRBD1,TRBJ1-1,.,CASSYGQGRNTEAFF,TGTGCCAGCAGTTACGGACAGGGACGTAACACTGAAGCTTTCTTT
TRBV6-5,.,TRBJ2-6,.,CASSYSGGLGANVLTF,TGTGCCAGCAGTTACTCTGGGGGACTCGGGGCCAACGTCCTGACTTTC
TRBV11-2,.,TRBJ1-5,.,CASSLGGRVSQPQHF,TGTGCCAGCAGCTTAGGAGGCAGGGTCAGCCAGCCCCAGCATTTT
TRBV6-6,.,TRBJ1-1,.,CASSYLLPGLNTEAFF,TGTGCCAGCAGTTATCTTCTACCAGGGCTGAACACTGAAGCTTTCTTT
TRBV27,TRBD1,TRBJ2-6,.,CASSPGQGRYPGANVLTF,TGTGCCAGCAGTCCAGGACAGGGGAGGTATCCTGGGGCCAACGTCCTGACTTTC
TRBV5-5,TRBD1,TRBJ2-2,.,CASSLAGGKTGELFF,TGTGCCAGCAGCTTGGCAGGGGGCAAGACCGGGGAGCTGTTTTTT
TRBV6-1,.,TRBJ2-7,.,CASSAGIRYEQYF,TGTGCCAGCAGTGCGGGAATTCGCTACGAGCAGTACTTC
TRBV9,TRBD2,TRBJ2-5,.,CASSVPLAGGLETQYF,TGTGCCAGCAGCGTTCCTTTAGCGGGGGGGCTGGAGACCCAGTACTTC
TRBV4-3,.,TRBJ2-3,.,CASSQELRDTDTQYF,TGCGCCAGCAGCCAAGAACTCCGCGACACAGATACGCAGTATTTT
TRBV5-6,.,TRBJ1-2,.,CASSLEGLGGVDGYTF,TGTGCCAGCAGCTTGGAGGGATTAGGAGGGGTGGATGGCTACACCTTC
TRBV2,TRBD1,TRBJ2-1,.,CASSLDRGEQFF,TGTGCCAGCAGTCTAGACAGGGGCGAGCAGTTCTTC
TRBV12-1,.,TRBJ2-7,.,CASSRHPSRDSRWDEQYF,TGTGCCAGCAGCCGCCACCCCTCCCGGGACAGCCGGTGGGACGAGCAGTACTTC
TRBV5-4,TRBD1,TRBJ1-1,.,CASSETGVSTEAFF,TGTGCCAGCAGCGAGACAGGGGTTTCTACTGAAGCTTTCTTT
TRBV30,TRBD2,TRBJ2-1,.,CAWSPRTSGGLVF,TGTGCCTGGAGTCCTCGGACTAGCGGGGGCCTAGTCTTC
TRBV5-1,.,TRBJ1-1,.,CASSLEANTEAFF,TGCGCCAGCAGCTTGGAAGCGAACACTGAAGCTTTCTTT
TRBV30,.,TRBJ1-5,.,CAWDGTRGNQPQHF,TGTGCCTGGGACGGGACACGGGGCAATCAGCCCCAGCATTTT
TRBV7-6,.,TRBJ2-7,once,CASSLWQGEDEQYF,TGTGCCAGCAGCTTATGGCAGGGGGAGGACGAGCAGTACTTC
TRBV5-1,TRBD1,TRBJ1-1,.,CASSQGQGAATEAFF,TGCGCCAGCAGCCAGGGACAGGGGGCGGCCACTGAAGCTTTCTTT
TRBV19,TRBD1,TRBJ1-4,.,CASSTTRQGLREKLFF,TGTGCCAGTAGTACCACGCGACAGGGTCTACGGGAAAAACTGTTTTTT
TRBV5-6,.,TRBJ2-2,.,CASRPRVGFQTGELFF,TGTGCCAGCAGACCCAGGGTAGGCTTTCAGACCGGGGAGCTGTTTTTT
TRBV19,.,TRBJ1-1,few,CASRISEGGFKAFF,TGTGCCAGTCGTATTAGCGAAGGGGGTTTTAAAGCTTTCTTT
TRBV7-8,TRBD1,TRBJ1-1,.,CASSLQGPQAFF,TGTGCCAGCAGTTTACAGGGGCCCCAAGCTTTCTTT
TRBV5-5,.,TRBJ2-7,.,CASSTTGTYEQYF,TGTGCCAGCAGCACGACGGGAACCTACGAGCAGTACTTC
TRBV2,TRBD1,TRBJ1-5,.,CASSDEGQGFGQPQHF,TGTGCCAGCAGTGATGAGGGACAGGGATTTGGGCAGCCCCAGCATTTT
TRBV6-4,TRBD2,TRBJ2-1,once,CASSLAGESEQFF,TGTGCCAGCAGTTTAGCGGGAGAATCTGAGCAGTTCTTC
TRBV7-2,TRBD1,TRBJ1-2,.,CASSSGTEIYGYTF,TGTGCCAGCAGCTCCGGGACAGAAATATATGGCTACACCTTC
TRBV1,.,TRBJ1-6,.,CTSSPPGIPGSPLHF,TGCACCAGCAGCCCACCCGGTATCCCGGGTTCACCCCTCCACTTT
TRBV13,.,TRBJ1-1,.,CASSSPSDMNTEAFF,TGTGCCAGCAGCTCCCCGTCAGATATGAACACTGAAGCTTTCTTT
TRBV9,TRBD2,TRBJ2-2,.,CASSSSGGLAGELFF,TGTGCCAGCAGCAGTAGCGGGGGGTTGGCCGGGGAGCTGTTTTTT
TRBV9,.,TRBJ2-7,.,CASSVGTLSYEQYF,TGTGCCAGCAGCGTCGGGACACTATCCTACGAGCAGTACTTC
TRBV13,.,TRBJ2-3,once,CASSKSTDTQYF,TGTGCCAGCAGTAAAAGCACAGATACGCAGTATTTT
TRBV29-1,TRBD1,TRBJ1-2,.,CSVGDRDYGYTF,TGCAGCGTTGGGGACAGAGACTATGGCTACACCTTC
TRBV7-8,TRBD1,TRBJ1-2,.,CASSPITGVGHGYTF,TGTGCCAGCAGCCCAATAACAGGGGTAGGCCATGGCTACACCTTC
TRBV11-2,TRBD2,TRBJ2-1,.,CASSRLGASGKNEQFF,TGTGCCAGCAGCCGCTTGGGAGCTAGCGGGAAAAATGAGCAGTTCTTC
TRBV6-6,TRBD1,TRBJ1-2,.,CASSYPDRGVSYTF,TGTGCCAGCAGTTACCCTGACAGGGGGGTAAGCTACACCTTC
TRBV12-5,.,TRBJ2-1,.,CASGQGTTQFF,TGTGCTAGTGGTCAAGGAACGACACAGTTCTTC
TRBV9,.,TRBJ1-1,.,CASSVGPGFTEAFF,TGTGCCAGCAGCGTAGGGCCCGGGTTTACTGAAGCTTTCTTT
TRBV30,TRBD2,TRBJ2-5,.,CAWRAGGSQETQYF,TGTGCCTGGAGGGCGGGAGGGTCCCAAGAGACCCAGTACTTC
TRBV2,.,TRBJ1-3,.,CASSESSRGARGNTIYF,TGTGCCAGCAGTGAAAGTTCGCGGGGCGCTCGGGGAAACACCATATATTTT
TRBV6-1,.,TRBJ2-7,once,CATTGDYLTYEQYF,TGTGCCACTACGGGTGATTACCTTACCTACGAGCAGTACTTC
TRBV7-9,TRBD2,TRBJ2-5,.,CASSLGLAGGDQETQYF,TGTGCCAGCAGCTTGGGACTAGCGGGGGGGGACCAAGAGACCCAGTACTTC
TRBV14,TRBD1,TRBJ2-3,.,CASSQGGVGGVVTDTQYF,TGTGCCAGCAGCCAAGGAGGTGTAGGGGGCGTCGTTACAGATACGCAGTATTTT
TRBV6-6,TRBD1,TRBJ2-1,.,CASSGRDRGNNEQFF,TGTGCCAGCAGTGGCCGGGACAGGGGGAACAATGAGCAGTTCTTC
TRBV4-2,.,TRBJ2-7,.,CASSQVSGSVEQYF,TGTGCCAGCAGCCAGGTAAGCGGATCCGTCGAGCAGTACTTC
TRBV7-9,.,TRBJ2-5,.,CASSLVREETQYF,TGTGCCAGCAGCTTAGTTCGGGAAGAGACCCAGTACTTC
TRBV2,.,TRBJ1-6,once,CASSILDSTLHF,TGTGCCAGCAGTATCTTGGACAGCACGCTCCACTTT
TRBV5-1,TRBD1,TRBJ2-1,.,CASKQGTGGYNEQFF,TGCGCCAGCAAGCAGGGGACAGGGGGTTACAATGAGCAGTTCTTC
TRBV7-6,TRBD1,TRBJ1-2,.,CASSPETGWLGGYTF,TGTGCCAGCAGCCCCGAGACAGGGTGGCTAGGGGGCTACACCTTC
TRBV28,.,TRBJ1-2,.,CASSLTGLANYGYTF,TGTGCCAGCAGTTTAACAGGGCTAGCTAACTATGGCTACACCTTC
TRBV5-6,.,TRBJ2-1,.,CASSLGARQTNEQFF,TGTGCCAGCAGCTTGGGGGCCCGACAGACTAATGAGCAGTTCTTC